Listed below are T cell receptor beta chains from one sample, sequenced in a study of T cell repertoires in cytomegalovirus infection. TCRdb redid the calling of the reads with MiXCR, one entry per CDR3 protein. The sample gives about 200,000 distinct CDR3 sequences, 8% to 10% of which show up once; about 4.6% is in the top ten. The sequencing sample was made of PBMCs. Source of these receptors: a human donor in good health (CMV status not recorded). Some clones in this sample may be carry-over from other donors' samples. CDR3s include the opening cysteine and the closing phenylalanine or tryptophan. The D gene is left open where the match is weak. Size values are once, few and many counts, or a class for expanded clones, and some rows have none.

V gene: TRBV19
J gene: TRBJ1-1
clone size: few
D gene: .
CDR3 DNA: TGTGCCAGTAGTATAGATGGCGGAGGAGCTTTCTTT
CDR3 protein: CASSIDGGGAFF

V gene: TRBV7-2
J gene: TRBJ1-1
clone size: many
D gene: .
CDR3 DNA: TGTGCCAGCAGCGCGGGGAGGGGGGGCACTGAAGCTTTCTTT
CDR3 protein: CASSAGRGGTEAFF

V gene: TRBV20-1
J gene: TRBJ1-1
clone size: .
D gene: .
CDR3 DNA: TGCAGTGCTAGAGTGGGGGGGTGGACTGAAGCTTTCTTT
CDR3 protein: CSARVGGWTEAFF

V gene: TRBV6-5
J gene: TRBJ1-1
clone size: .
D gene: .
CDR3 DNA: TGTGCCAGCAGTTACGTAGAGGAAGGGACTGAAGCTTTCTTT
CDR3 protein: CASSYVEEGTEAFF

V gene: TRBV28
J gene: TRBJ1-5
clone size: many
D gene: .
CDR3 DNA: TGTGCCAGCAGTCCCCCCGCTTTTAGCAATCAGCCCCAGCATTTT
CDR3 protein: CASSPPAFSNQPQHF

V gene: TRBV20-1
J gene: TRBJ1-2
clone size: .
D gene: TRBD1
CDR3 DNA: TGCAGTGCTAGGACCCCAGGGGGGGCCTATGGCTACACCTTC
CDR3 protein: CSARTPGGAYGYTF

V gene: TRBV19
J gene: TRBJ2-1
clone size: many
D gene: TRBD2
CDR3 DNA: TGTGCCAGTAGTCGAATAGCGGGAGTAGAATACAATGAGCAGTTCTTC
CDR3 protein: CASSRIAGVEYNEQFF

V gene: TRBV28
J gene: TRBJ1-2
clone size: .
D gene: .
CDR3 DNA: TGTGCCAGCAGTTTATGGAGTCGGGGGGCGGCATTTGGCTACACCTTC
CDR3 protein: CASSLWSRGAAFGYTF

V gene: TRBV7-2
J gene: TRBJ2-1
clone size: many
D gene: .
CDR3 DNA: TGTGCCAGCAGCTCATGGGTCGGCAATGAGCAGTTCTTC
CDR3 protein: CASSSWVGNEQFF

V gene: TRBV28
J gene: TRBJ2-7
clone size: .
D gene: TRBD2
CDR3 DNA: TGTGCCAGCAGCCAAATAACCCTAGCGGGAGGTAGGAGCTACGAGCAGTACTTC
CDR3 protein: CASSQITLAGGRSYEQYF

V gene: TRBV28
J gene: TRBJ1-1
clone size: few
D gene: TRBD1
CDR3 DNA: TGTGCCAGCAGTTCCCCCGGGACAGGGTCCACTGAAGCTTTCTTT
CDR3 protein: CASSSPGTGSTEAFF

V gene: TRBV7-6
J gene: TRBJ2-7
clone size: .
D gene: .
CDR3 DNA: TGTGCCAGCAGCTTAGGAGGGCCGACCTACGAGCAGTACTTC
CDR3 protein: CASSLGGPTYEQYF

V gene: TRBV6-5
J gene: TRBJ2-3
clone size: .
D gene: TRBD2
CDR3 DNA: TGTGCCAGCAGGTCCTCGCGGCGGGGGAGCACAGATACGCAGTATTTT
CDR3 protein: CASRSSRRGSTDTQYF

V gene: TRBV4-1
J gene: TRBJ1-1
clone size: many
D gene: .
CDR3 DNA: TGCGCCAGCAGCCAAGAAGGACATGAAGCTTTCTTT
CDR3 protein: CASSQEGHEAFF

V gene: TRBV7-8
J gene: TRBJ2-7
clone size: many
D gene: .
CDR3 DNA: TGTGCCAGCAGCTTTCTGGGTCTGTCTATACAGCAGTACTTC
CDR3 protein: CASSFLGLSIQQYF

V gene: TRBV7-2
J gene: TRBJ1-2
clone size: many
D gene: TRBD1
CDR3 DNA: TGTGCCAGCAGGACTACCGGTGGGACAGGGGTGACTCGCGGCTACACCTTC
CDR3 protein: CASRTTGGTGVTRGYTF

V gene: TRBV19
J gene: TRBJ1-5
clone size: few
D gene: .
CDR3 DNA: TGTGCCAGTAGGGGGGCAGATAGCAATCAGCCCCAGCATTTT
CDR3 protein: CASRGADSNQPQHF

V gene: TRBV28
J gene: TRBJ1-5
clone size: .
D gene: .
CDR3 DNA: TGTGCCAGCAGTTTCCCAGGGCCCAATGATCAGCCCCAGCATTTT
CDR3 protein: CASSFPGPNDQPQHF

V gene: TRBV6-1
J gene: TRBJ1-5
clone size: many
D gene: .
CDR3 DNA: TGTGCCAGCAGTTTCGGCTCACCCCTCCGGGGGGATCAGCCCCAGCATTTT
CDR3 protein: CASSFGSPLRGDQPQHF

V gene: TRBV28
J gene: TRBJ2-7
clone size: many
D gene: TRBD1
CDR3 DNA: TGTGCCAGCAGTGAGGGACAGGGGACCTACGAGCAGTACTTC
CDR3 protein: CASSEGQGTYEQYF

V gene: TRBV7-2
J gene: TRBJ2-2
clone size: .
D gene: TRBD1
CDR3 DNA: TGTGCCAGCGACAGGGGGCTTGGGACCGGGGAGCTGTTTTTT
CDR3 protein: CASDRGLGTGELFF

V gene: TRBV20-1
J gene: TRBJ1-5
clone size: many
D gene: .
CDR3 DNA: TGCAGTGCTACACAAGGTAATCAGCCCCAGCATTTT
CDR3 protein: CSATQGNQPQHF

V gene: TRBV7-2
J gene: TRBJ2-1
clone size: .
D gene: TRBD2
CDR3 DNA: TGTGCCAGCAGCATATCTAGCGGGAGTATTATGGGTGAGCAGTTCTTC
CDR3 protein: CASSISSGSIMGEQFF

V gene: TRBV24-1
J gene: TRBJ1-5
clone size: .
D gene: .
CDR3 DNA: TGTGCCACCAGTGGCAGGAGCAATCAGCCCCAGCATTTT
CDR3 protein: CATSGRSNQPQHF

V gene: TRBV11-2
J gene: TRBJ2-2
clone size: many
D gene: .
CDR3 DNA: TGTGCCAGCAGCTTGGGCAACCTTGGTCTCGGGGAGCTGTTTTTT
CDR3 protein: CASSLGNLGLGELFF

V gene: TRBV5-1
J gene: TRBJ2-7
clone size: .
D gene: .
CDR3 DNA: TGCGCCAGCAGCTTGGAAGGCAGGGGACCCTACGAGCAGTACTTC
CDR3 protein: CASSLEGRGPYEQYF

V gene: TRBV29-1
J gene: TRBJ1-2
clone size: many
D gene: .
CDR3 DNA: TGCAGCGTTGAGAGGTCTCACGGCTATGGCTACACCTTC
CDR3 protein: CSVERSHGYGYTF

V gene: TRBV19
J gene: TRBJ2-1
clone size: many
D gene: .
CDR3 DNA: TGTGCCAGTAGTATAGCCGGGACTCCCTCCTACAATGAGCAGTTCTTC
CDR3 protein: CASSIAGTPSYNEQFF

V gene: TRBV28
J gene: TRBJ1-1
clone size: many
D gene: .
CDR3 DNA: TGTGCCAGCAGTTTGCTTAAGGGGGACACTGAAGCTTTCTTT
CDR3 protein: CASSLLKGDTEAFF

V gene: TRBV19
J gene: TRBJ1-1
clone size: few
D gene: .
CDR3 DNA: TGTGCCAGTAGTATCCAACAGCACACTGAAGCTTTCTTT
CDR3 protein: CASSIQQHTEAFF

V gene: TRBV4-1
J gene: TRBJ2-1
clone size: .
D gene: .
CDR3 DNA: TGCGCCAGCAGCCAAGCCAACAATGAGCAGTTCTTC
CDR3 protein: CASSQANNEQFF

V gene: TRBV7-8
J gene: TRBJ2-1
clone size: many
D gene: .
CDR3 DNA: TGTGCCAGCAGCTCCGGGGGCCCGAATGAGCAGTTCTTC
CDR3 protein: CASSSGGPNEQFF

V gene: TRBV2
J gene: TRBJ2-1
clone size: few
D gene: .
CDR3 DNA: TGTGCCAGCAGCAAGGCCCACAGGGAGGCGTCCTACAATGAGCAGTTCTTC
CDR3 protein: CASSKAHREASYNEQFF

V gene: TRBV6-2/TRBV6-3
J gene: TRBJ2-7
clone size: .
D gene: .
CDR3 DNA: TGTGCCAGCAGTTACGGCGACAGCCCCTACGAGCAGTACTTC
CDR3 protein: CASSYGDSPYEQYF

V gene: TRBV28
J gene: TRBJ1-5
clone size: many
D gene: TRBD1
CDR3 DNA: TGTGCCAGCAGTCCCGAGGGGGCAGTAAATCAGCCCCAGCATTTT
CDR3 protein: CASSPEGAVNQPQHF

V gene: TRBV28
J gene: TRBJ1-6
clone size: many
D gene: TRBD1
CDR3 DNA: TGTGCCAGCACCAGGGACAGGGGAAATTCACCCCTCCACTTT
CDR3 protein: CASTRDRGNSPLHF

V gene: TRBV7-2
J gene: TRBJ1-5
clone size: many
D gene: .
CDR3 DNA: TGTGCCAGCAGCTCCGGGACATACAATCAGCCCCAGCATTTT
CDR3 protein: CASSSGTYNQPQHF

V gene: TRBV7-9
J gene: TRBJ2-1
clone size: .
D gene: TRBD1
CDR3 DNA: TGTGCCAGCAGCGAGGACAGGGGCGCCTACAATGAGCAGTTCTTC
CDR3 protein: CASSEDRGAYNEQFF

V gene: TRBV30
J gene: TRBJ1-1
clone size: .
D gene: .
CDR3 DNA: TGTGCCCGCGGATCCCAGGGAGGGGGGACTGAAGCTTTCTTT
CDR3 protein: CARGSQGGGTEAFF

V gene: TRBV9
J gene: TRBJ1-1
clone size: .
D gene: TRBD1
CDR3 DNA: TGTGCCAGCAGCCTCGGGACAGCCATGAACACTGAAGCTTTCTTT
CDR3 protein: CASSLGTAMNTEAFF

V gene: TRBV29-1
J gene: TRBJ1-2
clone size: .
D gene: .
CDR3 DNA: TGCAGCGTTGAAGGGACAGCTTGGGGCTACACCTTC
CDR3 protein: CSVEGTAWGYTF

V gene: TRBV7-2
J gene: TRBJ2-2
clone size: many
D gene: .
CDR3 DNA: TGTGCCAGCAGCTTAGTGTTTTCTAATTCTTTGAGCGGGGAGCTGTTTTTT
CDR3 protein: CASSLVFSNSLSGELFF